These T cell receptor beta chains were read from a single sample in a study of shared clonotypes between healthy human individuals. Only in-frame clones appear in the TCRdb table, and some are missing; sequencing was by immunoSEQ multiplex PCR. In the table there are more than 2,000,000 clones, 93% of which are singletons. Sample: naive CD4+ T cells from PBMCs. These receptors came from a man between 18 and 35 years old in good health. Some clones in this sample may be carry-over from other donors' samples. The CDR3 runs from the conserved cysteine through the conserved F or W. Each record gives: CDR3 DNA, CDR3 protein, V gene, clone size, J gene, D gene. A D gene is named only where the DNA matches it firmly. Expanded clones get a size class; other rows say once, few or many, or leave the size out.

CDR3nt: TGTGCCAGCAGCCAGTCTTTGTTAAGGGGAAGTGATGGCTACACCTTC; CDR3aa: CASSQSLLRGSDGYTF; v_gene: TRBV7-3; abundance: .; j_gene: TRBJ1-2; d_gene: .
CDR3nt: TGTGCCAGCGGTGAGGGCGGGCCCCGAACTTTAGATACGCAGTATTTT; CDR3aa: CASGEGGPRTLDTQYF; v_gene: TRBV5-4; abundance: .; j_gene: TRBJ2-3; d_gene: .
CDR3nt: TGTGCCAGCAGCCCCCCCGGCGGGAGGGCCTTCAATGAGCAGTTCTTC; CDR3aa: CASSPPGGRAFNEQFF; v_gene: TRBV7-3; abundance: .; j_gene: TRBJ2-1; d_gene: TRBD2
CDR3nt: TGTGCCAGCAATTTGGGCGTCGCCGAGCAGTACTTC; CDR3aa: CASNLGVAEQYF; v_gene: TRBV28; abundance: .; j_gene: TRBJ2-7; d_gene: .
CDR3nt: TGCGCCAGCAGCATTGTTGGGACAGCAGGGGCCGGGGAGCTGTTTTTT; CDR3aa: CASSIVGTAGAGELFF; v_gene: TRBV5-1; abundance: .; j_gene: TRBJ2-2; d_gene: TRBD1
CDR3nt: TGTGCCATAGCTTCGGGACAGAGCTATGGCTACACCTTC; CDR3aa: CAIASGQSYGYTF; v_gene: TRBV10-3; abundance: .; j_gene: TRBJ1-2; d_gene: TRBD1
CDR3nt: TGTGCCAGCAGCTTGGGACTAGGAGGGAACAATGAGCAGTTCTTC; CDR3aa: CASSLGLGGNNEQFF; v_gene: TRBV7-3; abundance: .; j_gene: TRBJ2-1; d_gene: TRBD2
CDR3nt: TGTGCCAGCTCACCAGGGGCTCCCGACGAGCAGTACTTC; CDR3aa: CASSPGAPDEQYF; v_gene: TRBV18; abundance: .; j_gene: TRBJ2-7; d_gene: .
CDR3nt: TGTGCCATCAGTGAGTTCCCCAGGGGGCAGCGAGGAAACACCATATATTTT; CDR3aa: CAISEFPRGQRGNTIYF; v_gene: TRBV10-3; abundance: .; j_gene: TRBJ1-3; d_gene: TRBD1
CDR3nt: TGTGCCAGCGATAGGGGGCTTAGCACAGATACGCAGTATTTT; CDR3aa: CASDRGLSTDTQYF; v_gene: TRBV7-9; abundance: .; j_gene: TRBJ2-3; d_gene: TRBD1
CDR3nt: TGTGCCAGCAACCCCTCCGGGACAGGCCGTGGGGAGCAGTACTTC; CDR3aa: CASNPSGTGRGEQYF; v_gene: TRBV6-6; abundance: .; j_gene: TRBJ2-7; d_gene: TRBD1
CDR3nt: TGTGCCAGCAGCTCCTGGGGGGGGCTAGGCTCCTACAATGAGCAGTTCTTC; CDR3aa: CASSSWGGLGSYNEQFF; v_gene: TRBV7-8; abundance: once; j_gene: TRBJ2-1; d_gene: .
CDR3nt: TGTGCCAGCAGTTACTCCGGGGCCCTAAGCTCCTACGAGCAGTACTTC; CDR3aa: CASSYSGALSSYEQYF; v_gene: TRBV6-5; abundance: .; j_gene: TRBJ2-7; d_gene: .
CDR3nt: TGTGCCAGCAGTTTACCGACAGATACGCAGTATTTT; CDR3aa: CASSLPTDTQYF; v_gene: TRBV28; abundance: .; j_gene: TRBJ2-3; d_gene: .
CDR3nt: TGTGCCAGCATACACCTCACAGGTCCCAGGCGGGCTTTCTTT; CDR3aa: CASIHLTGPRRAFF; v_gene: TRBV7-9; abundance: .; j_gene: TRBJ1-1; d_gene: .
CDR3nt: TGCGCCAGCAGCTTGGCGGTTTCCCCAAACACTGAAGCTTTCTTT; CDR3aa: CASSLAVSPNTEAFF; v_gene: TRBV5-1; abundance: .; j_gene: TRBJ1-1; d_gene: .
CDR3nt: TGTGCCAGCAGTTTATCCTACAATGAGCAGTTCTTC; CDR3aa: CASSLSYNEQFF; v_gene: TRBV28; abundance: few; j_gene: TRBJ2-1; d_gene: .
CDR3nt: TGCGCCAGCAGCTTGGAGGGACAGGGGTCCGGGGAGCTGTTTTTT; CDR3aa: CASSLEGQGSGELFF; v_gene: TRBV5-1; abundance: .; j_gene: TRBJ2-2; d_gene: TRBD1
CDR3nt: TGTGCCACCAGCAGAGATCGAAGGGGGCTTCTAGATACGCAGTATTTT; CDR3aa: CATSRDRRGLLDTQYF; v_gene: TRBV15; abundance: .; j_gene: TRBJ2-3; d_gene: TRBD1
CDR3nt: TGTGCCAGCAGTCCACTCAATGTAGGGGGCACTGAAGCTTTCTTT; CDR3aa: CASSPLNVGGTEAFF; v_gene: TRBV28; abundance: once; j_gene: TRBJ1-1; d_gene: .
CDR3nt: TGTGCCAGCAGTTTATCACCCAGGGCCCAAGAGACCCAGTACTTC; CDR3aa: CASSLSPRAQETQYF; v_gene: TRBV27; abundance: .; j_gene: TRBJ2-5; d_gene: .
CDR3nt: TGTGCCAGCAGCTGGGCAGATACGCAGTATTTT; CDR3aa: CASSWADTQYF; v_gene: TRBV27; abundance: .; j_gene: TRBJ2-3; d_gene: .
CDR3nt: TGTGCCAGCTCACCACCGATGGGGACGGGGAATCAGCCCCAGCATTTT; CDR3aa: CASSPPMGTGNQPQHF; v_gene: TRBV18; abundance: .; j_gene: TRBJ1-5; d_gene: .
CDR3nt: TGCGCCAGCGGGACAGGGGCCTTAACTAATGAAAAACTGTTTTTT; CDR3aa: CASGTGALTNEKLFF; v_gene: TRBV4-1; abundance: .; j_gene: TRBJ1-4; d_gene: TRBD1
CDR3nt: TGTGCCAGTAGTATGTCCCCTAGCGGGAGGGTTAGCACAGATACGCAGTATTTT; CDR3aa: CASSMSPSGRVSTDTQYF; v_gene: TRBV19; abundance: .; j_gene: TRBJ2-3; d_gene: TRBD2
CDR3nt: TGTGCCAGCAGTGTGTCGGGACAGACCTACGAGCAGTACTTC; CDR3aa: CASSVSGQTYEQYF; v_gene: TRBV28; abundance: .; j_gene: TRBJ2-7; d_gene: TRBD1
CDR3nt: TGCGCCAGCAGCTTGGCCCCAAATGAAAAACTGTTTTTT; CDR3aa: CASSLAPNEKLFF; v_gene: TRBV5-1; abundance: .; j_gene: TRBJ1-4; d_gene: .
CDR3nt: TGTGCCAGCAGCCCCCGCGGAACTCCCTCCTACGAGCAGTACTTC; CDR3aa: CASSPRGTPSYEQYF; v_gene: TRBV27; abundance: .; j_gene: TRBJ2-7; d_gene: .
CDR3nt: TGCGCCAGCAGCTTGGGAGGGACTAGCGGAAACAATGAGCAGTTCTTC; CDR3aa: CASSLGGTSGNNEQFF; v_gene: TRBV5-1; abundance: .; j_gene: TRBJ2-1; d_gene: TRBD2
CDR3nt: TGTGCCCTGGGTGCCAGGGGGGCCTACAATGAGCAGTTCTTC; CDR3aa: CALGARGAYNEQFF; v_gene: TRBV30; abundance: .; j_gene: TRBJ2-1; d_gene: .